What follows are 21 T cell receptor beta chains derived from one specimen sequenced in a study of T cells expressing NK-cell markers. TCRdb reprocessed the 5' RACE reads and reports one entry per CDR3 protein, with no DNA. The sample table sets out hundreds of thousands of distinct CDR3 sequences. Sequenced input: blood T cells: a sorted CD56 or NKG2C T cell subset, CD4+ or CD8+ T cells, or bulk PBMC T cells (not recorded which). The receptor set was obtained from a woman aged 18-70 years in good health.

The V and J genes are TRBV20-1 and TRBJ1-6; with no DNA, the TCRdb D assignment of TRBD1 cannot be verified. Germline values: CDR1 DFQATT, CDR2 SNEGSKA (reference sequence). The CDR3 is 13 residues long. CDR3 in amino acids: CSAGQGGDSPLHF.

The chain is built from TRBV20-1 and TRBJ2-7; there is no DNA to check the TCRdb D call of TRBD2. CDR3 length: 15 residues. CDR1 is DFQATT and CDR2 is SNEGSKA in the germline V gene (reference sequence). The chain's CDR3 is CSADQGRLAGYEQYF.

CDR3 in amino acids: CASSLGRLAYEQYF. J is TRBJ2-7 and V is TRBV7-2. CDR3 length equals 14 residues. Germline V lookup: CDR1 SGHTA, CDR2 FQGNSA.

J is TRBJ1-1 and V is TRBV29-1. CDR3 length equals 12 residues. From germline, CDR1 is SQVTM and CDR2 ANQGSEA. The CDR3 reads CSVEMTDPEAFF.

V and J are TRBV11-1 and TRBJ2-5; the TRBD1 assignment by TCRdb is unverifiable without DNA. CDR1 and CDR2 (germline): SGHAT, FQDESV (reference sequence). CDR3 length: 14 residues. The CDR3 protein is CASSSPGWRETQYF. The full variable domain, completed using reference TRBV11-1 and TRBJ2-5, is EAEVAQSPRYKITEKSQAVAFWCDPISGHATLYWYRQILGQGPELLVQFQDESVVDDSQLPKDRFSAERLKGVDSTLKIQPAELGDSAMYLCASSSPGWRETQYFGPGTRLLVL.

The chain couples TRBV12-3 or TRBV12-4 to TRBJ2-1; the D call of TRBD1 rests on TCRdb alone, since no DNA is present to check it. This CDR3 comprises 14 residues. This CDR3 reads CASSLRSGGGEQFF.

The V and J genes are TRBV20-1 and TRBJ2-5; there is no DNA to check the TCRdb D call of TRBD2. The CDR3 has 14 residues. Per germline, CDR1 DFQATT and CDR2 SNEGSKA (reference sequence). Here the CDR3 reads CSARVGLAGYAQYF.

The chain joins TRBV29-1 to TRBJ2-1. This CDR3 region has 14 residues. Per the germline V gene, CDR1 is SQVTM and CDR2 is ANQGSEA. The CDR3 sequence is CSGGRGSSYNEQFF.

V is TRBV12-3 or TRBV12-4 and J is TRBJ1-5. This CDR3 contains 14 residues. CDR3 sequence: CASSLGQLNQPQHF.

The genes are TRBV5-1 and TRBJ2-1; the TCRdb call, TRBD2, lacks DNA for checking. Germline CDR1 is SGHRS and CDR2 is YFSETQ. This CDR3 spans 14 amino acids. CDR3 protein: CASRREGELDEQFF.

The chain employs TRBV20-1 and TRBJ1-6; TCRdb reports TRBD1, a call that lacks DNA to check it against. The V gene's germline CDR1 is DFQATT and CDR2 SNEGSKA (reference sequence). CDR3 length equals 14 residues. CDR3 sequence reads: CSANLRDHYSPLHF.

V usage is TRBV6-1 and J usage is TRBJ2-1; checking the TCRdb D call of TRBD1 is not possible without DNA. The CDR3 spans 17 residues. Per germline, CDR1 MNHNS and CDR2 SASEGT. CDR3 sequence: CASSPPGTGGSYNEQFF.

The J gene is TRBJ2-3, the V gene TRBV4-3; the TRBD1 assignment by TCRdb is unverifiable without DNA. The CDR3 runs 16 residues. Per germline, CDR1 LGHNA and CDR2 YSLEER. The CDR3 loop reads CASSQDGRGSTDTQYF.

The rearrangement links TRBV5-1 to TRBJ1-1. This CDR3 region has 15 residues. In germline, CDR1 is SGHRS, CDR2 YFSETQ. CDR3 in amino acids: CASSLTPDRNTEAFF.

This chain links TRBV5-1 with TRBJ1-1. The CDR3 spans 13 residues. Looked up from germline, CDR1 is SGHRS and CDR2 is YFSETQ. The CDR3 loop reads CASSLGIMGEAFF.

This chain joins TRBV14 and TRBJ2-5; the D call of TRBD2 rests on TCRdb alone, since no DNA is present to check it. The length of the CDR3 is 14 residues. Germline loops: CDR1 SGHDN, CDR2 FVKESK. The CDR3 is CASSQQRGGETQYF.

This CDR3 is CASSRRTTGSIPYNEQFF. V gene TRBV3-1 combines with J gene TRBJ2-1; the D gene TCRdb calls, TRBD1, cannot be checked with no DNA. This CDR3 spans 18 amino acids. CDR1 is LGHDT and CDR2 is YNNKEL in the germline V gene (reference sequence).

CDR3 loop: CSAEQRGQETQYF. The chain recombines TRBV20-1 with TRBJ2-5. Germline CDR1 DFQATT, CDR2 SNEGSKA (reference sequence). This CDR3 spans 13 amino acids.

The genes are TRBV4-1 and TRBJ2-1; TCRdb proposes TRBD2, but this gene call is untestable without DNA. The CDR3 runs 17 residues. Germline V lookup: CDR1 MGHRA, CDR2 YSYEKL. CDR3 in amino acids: CASSPHSGTSDPPREFF.

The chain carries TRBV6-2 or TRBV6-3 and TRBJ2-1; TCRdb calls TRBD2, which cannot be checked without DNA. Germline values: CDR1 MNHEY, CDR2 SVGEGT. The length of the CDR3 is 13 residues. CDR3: CASSFRTRAEQFF.

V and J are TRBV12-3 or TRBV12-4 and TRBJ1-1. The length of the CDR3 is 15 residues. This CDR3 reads CASSPVRGVGTEAFF.